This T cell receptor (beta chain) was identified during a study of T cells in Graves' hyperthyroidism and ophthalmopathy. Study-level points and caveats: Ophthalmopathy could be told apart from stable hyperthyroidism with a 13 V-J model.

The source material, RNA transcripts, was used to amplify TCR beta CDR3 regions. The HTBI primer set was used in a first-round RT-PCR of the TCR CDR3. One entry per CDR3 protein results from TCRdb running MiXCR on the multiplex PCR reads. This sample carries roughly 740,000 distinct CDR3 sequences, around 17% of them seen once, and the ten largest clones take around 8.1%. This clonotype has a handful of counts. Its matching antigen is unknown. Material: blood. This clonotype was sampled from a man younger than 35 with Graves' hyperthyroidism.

This chain's CDR3 is CASSLPTSGSDTQYF. In DNA, the CDR3 is TGTGCCAGCAGCTTACCGACTAGCGGGTCAGATACGCAGTATTTT. V gene TRBV7-2 combines with J gene TRBJ2-3, with 10 positions matching TRBD2. The germline CDR1 and CDR2 sequences are SGHTA and FQGNSA. J lost 4 bases, V lost 2 bases, and 3 bases had no gene match. CDR3 length equals 15 residues.